The sequence of this T cell receptor beta chain was determined in a study of blood T cells in healthy people across ages. This clonotype was counted a few times. Its matching antigen is unknown. A junction boundary mismatches the germline segment, possibly from a read error. Through a sample-barcoded 5' primer and a J-beta primer mix, a second PCR was run for roughly 7 to 12 cycles. In TCRdb, the 5' RACE reads were re-called with MiXCR into one record per CDR3 protein. There are 600,000 to 800,000 distinct CDR3 sequences in the sample; under 25% occur only once, and roughly 3.7% lies in the top ten. The germline CDR1 and CDR2 sequences are SSHAT and FNYEAQ (reference sequence). The length of the CDR3 is 14 residues. Whole-study results and caveats: Versus aged donors, long-lived donors had higher diversity and more naive CD4+ cells.

The chain combines TRBV7-7 with TRBJ2-1; 8 bases fit TRBD1. Sequences were obtained from blood. This receptor was identified in a man aged 65 to 85 in good health. CDR3 sequence (DNA): TGTGCTAGCAGCACGGACAGGGCAAACAATGAGCAGTTCTTC. Translation: CASSTDRANNEQFF.